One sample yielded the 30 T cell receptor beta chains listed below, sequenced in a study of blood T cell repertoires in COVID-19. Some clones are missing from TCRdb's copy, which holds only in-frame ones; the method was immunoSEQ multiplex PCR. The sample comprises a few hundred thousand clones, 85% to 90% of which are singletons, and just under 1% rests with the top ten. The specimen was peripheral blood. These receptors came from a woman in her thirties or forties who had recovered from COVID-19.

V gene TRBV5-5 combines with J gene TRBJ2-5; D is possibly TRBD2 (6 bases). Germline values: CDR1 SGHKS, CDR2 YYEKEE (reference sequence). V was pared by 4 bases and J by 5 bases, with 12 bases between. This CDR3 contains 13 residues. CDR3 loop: CASSGGTLETQYF. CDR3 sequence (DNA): TGTGCCAGCAGCGGCGGGACCCTGGAGACCCAGTACTTC.

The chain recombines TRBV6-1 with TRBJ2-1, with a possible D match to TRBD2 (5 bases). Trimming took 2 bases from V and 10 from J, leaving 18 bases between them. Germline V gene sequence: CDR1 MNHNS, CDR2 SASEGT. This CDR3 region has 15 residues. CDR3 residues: CASSERHIGVGEQFF. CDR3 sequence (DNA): TGTGCCAGCAGTGAAAGACACATCGGGGTTGGAGAGCAGTTCTTC.

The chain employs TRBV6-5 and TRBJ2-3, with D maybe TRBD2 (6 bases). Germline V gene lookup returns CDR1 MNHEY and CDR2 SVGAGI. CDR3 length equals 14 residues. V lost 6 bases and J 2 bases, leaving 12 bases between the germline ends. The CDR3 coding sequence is TGTGCCAGCAGCTATGCGGGGACCACAGATACGCAGTATTTT. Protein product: CASSYAGTTDTQYF.

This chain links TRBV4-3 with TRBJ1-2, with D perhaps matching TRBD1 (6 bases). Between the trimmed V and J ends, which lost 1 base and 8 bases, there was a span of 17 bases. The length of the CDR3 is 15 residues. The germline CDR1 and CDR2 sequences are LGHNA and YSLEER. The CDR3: CASSQVGAPPQGYTF. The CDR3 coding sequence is TGCGCCAGCAGCCAAGTGGGGGCTCCCCCCCAAGGCTACACCTTC.

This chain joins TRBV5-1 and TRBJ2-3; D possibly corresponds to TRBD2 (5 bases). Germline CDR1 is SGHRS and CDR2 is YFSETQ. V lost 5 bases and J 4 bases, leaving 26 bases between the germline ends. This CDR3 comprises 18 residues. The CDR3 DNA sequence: TGCGCCAGCAGTTCCGCGCCCCCCCAACTAGGAAGGGCAGATACGCAGTATTTT. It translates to CASSSAPPQLGRADTQYF.

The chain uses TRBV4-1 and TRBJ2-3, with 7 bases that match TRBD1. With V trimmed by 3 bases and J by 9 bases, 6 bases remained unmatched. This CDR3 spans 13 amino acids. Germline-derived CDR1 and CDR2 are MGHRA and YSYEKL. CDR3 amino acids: CASSQADRVTQYF. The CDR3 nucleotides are TGCGCCAGCAGCCAGGCCGACAGGGTAACGCAGTATTTT.

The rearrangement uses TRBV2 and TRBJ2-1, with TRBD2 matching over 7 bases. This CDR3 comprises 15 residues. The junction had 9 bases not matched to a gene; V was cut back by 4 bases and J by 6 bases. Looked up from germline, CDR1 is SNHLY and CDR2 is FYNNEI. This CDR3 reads CASSATLGEGNEQFF. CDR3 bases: TGTGCCAGCAGTGCGACCCTCGGGGAGGGCAATGAGCAGTTCTTC.

CDR3 sequence (DNA): TGTGCCAGCAGTTACCCCCTGACTAGCGGGAGCCCCAGACCCAATGAGCAGTTCTTC. Amino acid sequence: CASSYPLTSGSPRPNEQFF. The chain carries TRBV28 and TRBJ2-1, with TRBD2 matching 12 bases. The V and J ends lost 4 bases and 6 bases, in that order; junction bases with no gene match: 16. Germline assignment: CDR1 MDHEN and CDR2 SYDVKM. The CDR3 runs to 19 residues.

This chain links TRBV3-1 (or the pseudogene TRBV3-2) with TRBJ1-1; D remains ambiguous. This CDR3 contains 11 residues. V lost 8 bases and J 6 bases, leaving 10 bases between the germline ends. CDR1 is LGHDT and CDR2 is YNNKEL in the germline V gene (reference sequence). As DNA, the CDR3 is TGTGCCAGCGGCGGGGTCGCTGAAGCTTTCTTT. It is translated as CASGGVAEAFF.

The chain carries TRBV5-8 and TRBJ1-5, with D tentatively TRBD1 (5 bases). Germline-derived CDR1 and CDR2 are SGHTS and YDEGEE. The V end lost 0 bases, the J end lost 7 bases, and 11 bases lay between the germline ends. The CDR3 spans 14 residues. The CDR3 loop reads CASSLEAEGQPQHF. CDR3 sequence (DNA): TGTGCCAGCAGCTTGGAGGCGGAGGGGCAGCCCCAGCATTTT.

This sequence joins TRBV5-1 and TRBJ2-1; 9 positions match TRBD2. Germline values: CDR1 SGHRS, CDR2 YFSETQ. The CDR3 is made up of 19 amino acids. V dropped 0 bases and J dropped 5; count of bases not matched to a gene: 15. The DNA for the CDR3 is TGCGCCAGCAGCTTGGCAGGCGGGGCGCGGGGACTAGCAGACAATGAGCAGTTCTTC. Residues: CASSLAGGARGLADNEQFF.

CDR3 sequence: CASSEGAHTGELFF. The CDR3 DNA reads as TGTGCCAGCAGTGAGGGGGCCCACACCGGGGAGCTGTTTTTT. The chain is built from TRBV25-1 and TRBJ2-2; the D gene is possibly TRBD1 (6 bases). Germline CDR1 reads MGHDK; CDR2 reads SYGVNS. V gave up 3 bases and J gave up 3 bases, with 8 bases separating them. The CDR3 extends over 14 amino acids.

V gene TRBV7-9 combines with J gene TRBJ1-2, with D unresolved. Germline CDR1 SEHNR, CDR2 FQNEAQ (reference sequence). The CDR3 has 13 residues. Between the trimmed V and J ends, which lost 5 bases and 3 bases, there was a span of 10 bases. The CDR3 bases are TGTGCCAGCAGCAAGGGAGTAGACTATGGCTACACCTTC. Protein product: CASSKGVDYGYTF.

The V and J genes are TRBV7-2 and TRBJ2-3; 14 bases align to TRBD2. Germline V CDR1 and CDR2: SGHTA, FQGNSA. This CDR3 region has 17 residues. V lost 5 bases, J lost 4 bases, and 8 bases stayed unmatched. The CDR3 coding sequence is TGTGCCAGCAGCGCCCGACTAGCGGGAGGGCGAGCAGATACGCAGTATTTT. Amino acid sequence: CASSARLAGGRADTQYF.

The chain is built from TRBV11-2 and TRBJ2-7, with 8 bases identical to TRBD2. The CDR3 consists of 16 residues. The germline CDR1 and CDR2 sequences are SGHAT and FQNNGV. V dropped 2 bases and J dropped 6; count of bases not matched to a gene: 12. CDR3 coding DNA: TGTGCCAGCAGCTTAATCAAGGGAGCGGGAGCAGGCGAGCAGTACTTC. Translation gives CASSLIKGAGAGEQYF. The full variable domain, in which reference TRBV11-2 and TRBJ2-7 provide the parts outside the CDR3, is EAGVAQSPRYKIIEKRQSVAFWCNPISGHATLYWYQQILGQGPKLLIQFQNNGVVDDSQLPKDRFSAERLKGVDSTLKIQPAKLEDSAVYLCASSLIKGAGAGEQYFGPGTRLTVT.

The CDR3 protein is CASSLSRGSSNYGYTF. The CDR3 DNA sequence: TGTGCCAGCAGCTTAAGCAGGGGCAGTTCGAACTATGGCTACACCTTC. V and J are TRBV7-3 and TRBJ1-2, with a weak D call TRBD1 (6 bases). CDR1 and CDR2 from the germline V gene are SGHTA and FQGTGA. V gave up 1 base and J gave up 2 bases, with 14 bases separating them. The CDR3 sequence is 16 residues long.

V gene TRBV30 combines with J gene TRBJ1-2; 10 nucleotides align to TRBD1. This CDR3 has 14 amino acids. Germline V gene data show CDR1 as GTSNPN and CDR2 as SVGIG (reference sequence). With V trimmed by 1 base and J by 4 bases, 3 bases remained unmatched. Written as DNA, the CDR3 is TGTGCCTGGAGTGGACAGGGGGCTGGCTATGGCTACACCTTC. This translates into CAWSGQGAGYGYTF.

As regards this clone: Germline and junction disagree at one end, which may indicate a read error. The CDR3 bases are TGTGCCTGGAGTGGGGGACACCGGGCCTTC. Translating gives CAWSGGHRAF. The V gene is TRBV30, the J gene TRBJ1-2, with D perhaps matching TRBD1 (6 bases). Germline loops: CDR1 GTSNPN, CDR2 SVGIG (reference sequence). This CDR3 spans 10 amino acids.

CDR3 DNA sequence: TGTGCCAGCTCCCCCGCGGGACAGGGGGCTAATGAGCAGTTCTTC. Its protein product is CASSPAGQGANEQFF. The chain employs TRBV18 and TRBJ2-1, with 12 bases fitting TRBD1. The CDR3 sequence is 15 residues long. J gave up 7 bases and V 6 bases, and 7 bases lay outside the gene matches. The germline CDR1 and CDR2 sequences are KGHSH and LQKENI.

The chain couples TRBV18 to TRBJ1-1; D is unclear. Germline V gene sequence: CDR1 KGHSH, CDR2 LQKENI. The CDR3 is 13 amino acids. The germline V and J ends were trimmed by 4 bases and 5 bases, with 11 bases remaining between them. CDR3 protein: CASSRLSRTEAFF. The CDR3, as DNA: TGTGCCAGCTCACGGTTATCGAGGACTGAAGCTTTCTTT.

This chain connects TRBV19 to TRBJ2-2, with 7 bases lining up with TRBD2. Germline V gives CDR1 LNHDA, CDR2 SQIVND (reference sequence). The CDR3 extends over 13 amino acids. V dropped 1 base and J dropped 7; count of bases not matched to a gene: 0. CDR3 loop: CASSIAGGGELFF. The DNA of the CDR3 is TGTGCCAGTAGTATAGCGGGGGGCGGGGAGCTGTTTTTT.

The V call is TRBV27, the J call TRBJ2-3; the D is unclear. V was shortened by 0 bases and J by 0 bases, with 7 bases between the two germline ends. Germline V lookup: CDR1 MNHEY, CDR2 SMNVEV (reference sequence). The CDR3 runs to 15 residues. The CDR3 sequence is CASSLSWLSTDTQYF. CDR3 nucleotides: TGTGCCAGCAGTTTATCGTGGCTTAGCACAGATACGCAGTATTTT.

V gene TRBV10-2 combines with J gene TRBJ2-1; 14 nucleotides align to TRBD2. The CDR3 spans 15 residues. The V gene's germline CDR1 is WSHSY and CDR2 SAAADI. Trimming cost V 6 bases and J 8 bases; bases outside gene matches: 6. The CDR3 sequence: CASRPGLAGGYEQFF. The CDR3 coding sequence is TGCGCCAGCAGGCCAGGACTAGCGGGAGGCTATGAGCAGTTCTTC.

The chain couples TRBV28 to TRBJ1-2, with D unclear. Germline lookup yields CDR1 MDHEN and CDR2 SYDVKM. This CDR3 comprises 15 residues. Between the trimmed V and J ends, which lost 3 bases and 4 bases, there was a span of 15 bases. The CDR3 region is CASSFTTPGGYGYTF. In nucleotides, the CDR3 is TGTGCCAGCAGTTTCACGACACCTGGAGGCTATGGCTACACCTTC.

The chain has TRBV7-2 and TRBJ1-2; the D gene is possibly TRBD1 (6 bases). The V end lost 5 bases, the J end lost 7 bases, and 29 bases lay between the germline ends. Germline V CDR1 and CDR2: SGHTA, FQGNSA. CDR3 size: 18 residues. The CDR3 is CASSQWAGADSSLFGYTF. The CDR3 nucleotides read TGTGCCAGCAGCCAATGGGCAGGGGCCGACAGTTCCCTGTTTGGCTACACCTTC.

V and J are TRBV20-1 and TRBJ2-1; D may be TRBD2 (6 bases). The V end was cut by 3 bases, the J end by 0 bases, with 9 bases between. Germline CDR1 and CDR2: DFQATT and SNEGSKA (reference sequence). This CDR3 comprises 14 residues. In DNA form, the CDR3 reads TGCAGTGCTAGTGACGGGAGCTCCTACAATGAGCAGTTCTTC. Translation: CSASDGSSYNEQFF.

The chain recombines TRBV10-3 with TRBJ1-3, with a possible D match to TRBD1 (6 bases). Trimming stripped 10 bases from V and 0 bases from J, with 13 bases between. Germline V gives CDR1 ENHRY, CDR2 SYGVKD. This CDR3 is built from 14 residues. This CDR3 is CATKDSTSGNTIYF. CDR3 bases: TGTGCCACCAAGGACAGCACCTCTGGAAACACCATATATTTT.

The CDR3 protein is CASSTRDREGEKLFF. The CDR3 coding sequence is TGTGCCAGCAGCACACGGGACAGGGAGGGGGAAAAACTGTTTTTT. The J gene is TRBJ1-4, the V gene TRBV7-9; TRBD1 matches 9 bases. Germline CDR1 and CDR2: SEHNR and FQNEAQ (reference sequence). After removal of 5 bases from V and 8 bases from J, the junction contained 9 bases not matched to a gene. This CDR3 has 15 residues. Looking up the rest from reference TRBV7-9 and TRBJ1-4 gives the full variable domain: DTGVSQNPRHKITKRGQNVTFRCDPISEHNRLYWYRQTLGQGPEFLTYFQNEAQLEKSRLLSDRFSAERPKGSFSTLEIQRTEQGDSAMYLCASSTRDREGEKLFFGSGTQLSVL.

The chain's CDR3 is CASSFPGQGAGELFF. CDR3 nucleotide sequence: TGTGCCAGCAGCTTTCCGGGACAAGGCGCCGGGGAGCTGTTTTTT. This chain connects TRBV7-9 to TRBJ2-2; D is possibly TRBD1 (6 bases). Trimming left V 3 bases short and J 6 bases short, with 14 bases between. This CDR3 spans 15 amino acids. Germline V gene lookup returns CDR1 SEHNR and CDR2 FQNEAQ (reference sequence).

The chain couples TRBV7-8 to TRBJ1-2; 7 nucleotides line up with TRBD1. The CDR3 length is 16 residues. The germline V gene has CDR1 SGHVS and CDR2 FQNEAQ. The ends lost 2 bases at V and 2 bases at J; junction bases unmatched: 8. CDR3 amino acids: CASSLRLPDRNYGYTF. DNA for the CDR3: TGTGCCAGCAGCTTACGCCTCCCGGACAGGAACTATGGCTACACCTTC.